This TCR beta chain comes out of a study of OX40 agonist ivuxolimab in advanced cancers. The method was immunoSEQ multiplex PCR; TCRdb's version includes in-frame clones alone and lacks a portion of them. The sample has roughly 56,000 clones, around 85% seen once. V shed 4 bases and J shed 2 bases, with 6 bases lying between them. Looked up from germline, CDR1 is SGHDT and CDR2 is YYEEEE. The CDR3 is 13 amino acids. The TCR was taken from an adult with an advanced solid tumor such as melanoma, head and neck, liver or kidney cancer. This chain links TRBV5-6 with TRBJ2-2, with no clear D. This specimen consisted of CD4+ or CD8+ T cells sorted from blood, obtained in a trial of the OX40 agonist ivuxolimab. In DNA, the CDR3 is TGTGCCAGCAGCGCACGAAACACCGGGGAGCTGTTTTTT. It translates to CASSARNTGELFF.